The 6 T cell receptor beta chains below were found in one sample sequenced in a study of blood T cell repertoires in COVID-19. The repertoire was sequenced with immunoSEQ multiplex PCR; TCRdb's copy has only in-frame clones and lacks some. The sample lists around 270,000 clones; around 85% were seen once. The specimen was PBMCs or T cells enriched from blood (not recorded which). The source of these receptors is a woman younger than 45 who had recovered from COVID-19.

The gene calls are TRBV25-1 and TRBJ1-2; 7 nucleotides match TRBD1. Germline V gene lookup returns CDR1 MGHDK and CDR2 SYGVNS. The V and J ends lost 4 bases and 1 base, in that order; junction bases with no gene match: 6. CDR3 length: 15 amino acids. The CDR3: CASSGDREDNYGYTF. The CDR3 coding sequence is TGTGCCAGCAGTGGTGACAGGGAGGATAACTATGGCTACACCTTC.

This chain's CDR3 is CASSANLRGNQPQHF. The CDR3 DNA sequence: TGTGCCAGCAGTGCAAATCTCAGGGGCAATCAGCCCCAGCATTTT. The chain combines TRBV2 with TRBJ1-5; weak D call: TRBD1 (5 bases). V was trimmed by 4 bases and J by 2 bases, leaving 12 bases between them. The CDR3 covers 15 residues. Looked up from germline, CDR1 is SNHLY and CDR2 is FYNNEI.

The CDR3 nucleotides read TGTGCCAGCAGCCCGGGGTGGGCAGATACGCAGTATTTT. This translates into CASSPGWADTQYF. The V and J genes are TRBV3-1 (or the pseudogene TRBV3-2) and TRBJ2-3, with D possibly matching TRBD2 (5 bases). Looked up from germline, CDR1 is LGHDT and CDR2 is YNNKEL (reference sequence). V lost 4 bases to trimming and J lost 4 bases, with 9 bases between them. CDR3 length: 13 amino acids.

The chain employs TRBV30 and TRBJ2-4; 10 nucleotides align to TRBD1. The CDR3 contains 14 residues. The V segment lost 0 bases and the J segment 8 bases; nucleotides outside the gene matches: 4. CDR1 and CDR2 from the germline V gene are GTSNPN and SVGIG (reference sequence). The CDR3 DNA sequence: TGTGCCTGGAGTGTCCGACAGGGGGCAGACATTCAGTACTTC. It specifies CAWSVRQGADIQYF.

The chain couples TRBV20-1 to TRBJ1-1; D ambiguous. Germline lookup yields CDR1 DFQATT and CDR2 SNEGSKA (reference sequence). This CDR3 comprises 8 residues. The V gene lost 5 bases and the J gene lost 11 bases, with 6 bases spanning the gap. The CDR3: CSASLAFF. Here the CDR3 DNA reads TGCAGTGCTTCCTTGGCTTTCTTT.

The chain has TRBV19 and TRBJ2-3; 10 nucleotides agree with TRBD2. The CDR3 has 18 amino acids. From germline, CDR1 is LNHDA and CDR2 SQIVND (reference sequence). V shed 6 bases, J shed 0 bases, and the junction held 12 bases outside the gene matches. In DNA, the CDR3 is TGTGCCAGTAGCCCAGAAGAGCTAGCGGGAGCCAGCACAGATACGCAGTATTTT. Residues: CASSPEELAGASTDTQYF.